This T cell receptor (beta chain) is from a study of shared clonotypes between healthy human individuals (dated by TCRdb to 2020 to 2022). Concerning the study at large: The cohort included three men and a couple of women between 18 and 49 years of age. Per donor, three plates each were used for CD4 naive and CD4 memory, two for CD8 naive, and one for CD8 memory. To estimate repertoire size and how much clonotypes are shared between individuals, the study performed deep sequencing of blood TCR repertoires from a few healthy adults. To increase sequencing depth and limit assay-specific biases, TCR repertoire library preparation and sequencing were carried out by different laboratories using diverse techniques. Leukapheresis yielded between about 0.85 and 10 billion PBMCs per donor.

Healthy HIV-negative adults with no recently reported acute infections or vaccinations were included as donors. Only Caucasian adults living in Nashville, Tennessee, USA were represented among the donors. CD4+ T cells were enriched by magnetic negative selection; naive cells were then positively selected on CD45RA, and the negative fraction formed the memory subset. Blood was obtained by leukapheresis, after which PBMCs were separated by Ficoll-Histopaque density gradient centrifugation and cryopreserved in liquid nitrogen vapor phase. Analytical flow cytometry was used to check the purity and quantity of each magnetically sorted T cell population. Genomic DNA was isolated from every sorted fraction and measured by UV absorbance on a Nanodrop 2000c. Counted from cysteine to phenylalanine, this CDR3 has 15 amino acids. The kept DNA is CDR3 alone, 45 bases in frame from the first base. The germline V gene sets CDR1 to SGHRS and CDR2 to YFSETQ. Trimming at the junction amounts to 4 bases on V and 0 bases on J, and the germline ends lie 13 bases apart.

The study at large found these results: Compared with non-shared clonotypes, clonotypes shared by all four sorted-subset donors had higher generation probabilities. Approximately 5% of naive CD4, 3% to 4% of naive CD8, about 2.5% of memory CD4, and more than 0.35% of memory CD8 clonotypes were shared across four donors. Pairwise subsampling indicated that sequencing depth was expected to affect the degree of clonotype sharing among donors. Because the study included only a small number of donors, the genetic and exposure-history diversity represented was limited. Sampling was limited to blood, and TCR repertoires in tissue likely differ from TCR repertoires in blood. Even with the large sequencing depth, rarefaction of the sorted-subset datasets indicated that sequencing was incomplete. Naive subsets generally had larger estimated clonotype richness than memory subsets.

TCR CDR3 regions were amplified from genomic DNA by multiplex PCR using the deep immunoSEQ assay. Genomic DNA extracted from each cell subset was distributed evenly over all wells of several immunoSEQ 96-well plates, and each plate served as one replicate. For sorted subsets, around 200 ng genomic DNA, equal to about 30,000 T cell genomes, was loaded into each replicate PCR. Purified libraries were quantified with a Qubit 3.0 fluorometer, sized on a Bioanalyzer 2100, and re-quantified with the KAPA Library Quantification kit. Every immunoSEQ 96-well plate was sequenced on a dedicated single-read 150-cycle Illumina NextSeq 550 flow cell. The authors' pipeline ran thus. Because only junctional sequences without quality scores were contained in the immunoSEQ output, filtering matching that applied to full-length reads could not be performed. To assign V/J genes and CDR3, sequences were annotated against IMGT germline references using PyIR, a Python wrapper for IgBLAST v1.9. Reads with weak V/J assignments (E-value above 1e-6), missing CDR3, stop codons, out-of-frame junctions, or ambiguous translated residues were removed. A V3J clonotype was defined by an identical inferred V gene, J gene, and CDR3 amino acid sequence. To compute the percentage overlap between repertoires, the number of shared unique clonotypes was divided by the size of the smaller repertoire. RTK rarefaction, the Chao1 estimator, and Recon v2.1 estimates of unobserved clonotypes were used to assess repertoire richness. OLGA was used to compute generation probabilities for all TCRbeta clonotypes that the gDNA method yielded from a handful of donors. In TCRdb, the immuneACCESS table is reduced to in-frame sequences with V and J assigned. These tables do not hold every clone; where another copy was compared, an unresolved V gene accounts for under half, and the others remain unexplained. V, J and clone size derive from that table, while D and trimming were established from the DNA sequence. This sample comprises about 2.3 million clones, roughly 90% of them detected only once. 0.37% of the sample comes from the top ten.

A few counts support this clone. It lacks a known antigen. Base quality data are lacking; no much larger clone is found one base away. The material sequenced was naive CD4+ T cells from PBMCs. This specimen's cell subset or site label, interpreted: CD45RA+ positively selected. The chain is made from TRBV5-1 and TRBJ1-1, with the D gene uncertain. This TCR was recovered from a man younger than 35 in good health. Some clones in this sample may be carry-over from other donors' samples. The CDR3 protein sequence reads: CASSLISAMNTEAFF. The nucleotide sequence is given as TGCGCCAGCAGCCTCATCTCGGCGATGAACACTGAAGCTTTCTTT.